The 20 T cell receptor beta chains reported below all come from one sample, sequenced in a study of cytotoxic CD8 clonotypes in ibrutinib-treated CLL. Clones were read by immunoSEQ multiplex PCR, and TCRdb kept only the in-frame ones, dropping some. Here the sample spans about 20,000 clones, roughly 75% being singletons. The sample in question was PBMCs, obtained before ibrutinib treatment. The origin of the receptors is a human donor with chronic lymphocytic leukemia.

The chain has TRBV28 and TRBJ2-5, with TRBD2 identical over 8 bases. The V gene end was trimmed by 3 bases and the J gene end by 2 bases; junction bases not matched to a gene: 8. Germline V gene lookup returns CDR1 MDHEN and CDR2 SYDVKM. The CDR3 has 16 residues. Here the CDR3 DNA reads TGTGCCAGCAGTTTTGCGGGGGGCGAGGAGCAAGAGACCCAGTACTTC. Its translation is CASSFAGGEEQETQYF.

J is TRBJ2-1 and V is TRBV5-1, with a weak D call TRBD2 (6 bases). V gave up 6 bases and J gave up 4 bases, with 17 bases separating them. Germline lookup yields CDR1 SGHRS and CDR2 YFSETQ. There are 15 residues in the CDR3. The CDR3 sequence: CASIPGAETYNEQFF. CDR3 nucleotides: TGCGCCAGCATTCCGGGAGCGGAGACTTACAATGAGCAGTTCTTC.

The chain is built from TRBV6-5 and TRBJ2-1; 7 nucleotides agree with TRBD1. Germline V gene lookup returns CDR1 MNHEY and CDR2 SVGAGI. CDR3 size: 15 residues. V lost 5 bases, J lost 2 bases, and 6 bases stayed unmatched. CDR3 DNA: TGTGCCAGCAGTCTGAGGGGGCTCGCCTACAATGAGCAGTTCTTC. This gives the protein CASSLRGLAYNEQFF.

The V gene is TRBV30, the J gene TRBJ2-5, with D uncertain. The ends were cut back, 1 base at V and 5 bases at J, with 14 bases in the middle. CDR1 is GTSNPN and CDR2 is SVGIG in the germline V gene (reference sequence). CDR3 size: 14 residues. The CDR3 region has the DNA TGTGCCTGGAGTGCGGTTGGCTCCCGGGAGACCCAGTACTTC. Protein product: CAWSAVGSRETQYF.

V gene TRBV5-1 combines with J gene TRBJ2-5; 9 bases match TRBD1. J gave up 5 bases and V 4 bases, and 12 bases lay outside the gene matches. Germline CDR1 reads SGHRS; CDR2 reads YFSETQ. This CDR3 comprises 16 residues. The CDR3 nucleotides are TGCGCCAGCAGCGATGGACAGGGGCCGGAGGAGGAGACCCAGTACTTC. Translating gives CASSDGQGPEEETQYF.

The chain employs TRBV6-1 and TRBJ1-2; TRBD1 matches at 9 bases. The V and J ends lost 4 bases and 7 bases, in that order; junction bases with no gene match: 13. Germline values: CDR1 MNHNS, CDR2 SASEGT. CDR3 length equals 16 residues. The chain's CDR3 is CASSASPGQGVFGYTF. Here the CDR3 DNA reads TGTGCCAGCAGTGCCTCTCCGGGACAGGGCGTATTTGGCTACACCTTC.

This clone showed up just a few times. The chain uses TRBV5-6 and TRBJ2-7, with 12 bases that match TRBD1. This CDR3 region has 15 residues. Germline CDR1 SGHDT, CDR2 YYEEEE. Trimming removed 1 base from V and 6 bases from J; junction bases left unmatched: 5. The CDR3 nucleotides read TGTGCCAGCAGCTTGTTTGGGACAGGGGGCTCCGAGCAGTACTTC. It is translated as CASSLFGTGGSEQYF.

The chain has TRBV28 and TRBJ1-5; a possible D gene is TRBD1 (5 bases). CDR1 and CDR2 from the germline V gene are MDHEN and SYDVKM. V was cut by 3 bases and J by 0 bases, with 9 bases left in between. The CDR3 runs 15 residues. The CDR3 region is CASSFDSYSNQPQHF. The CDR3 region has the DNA TGTGCCAGCAGTTTCGACAGTTATAGCAATCAGCCCCAGCATTTT.

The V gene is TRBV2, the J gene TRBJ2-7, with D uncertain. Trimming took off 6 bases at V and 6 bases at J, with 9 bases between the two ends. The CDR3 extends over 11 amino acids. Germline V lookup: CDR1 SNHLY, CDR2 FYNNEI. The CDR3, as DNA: TGTGCCAGCAGAACAGAGTTCGAGCAGTACTTC. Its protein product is CASRTEFEQYF.

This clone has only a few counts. CDR3 DNA sequence: TGTGCCAGCAGCCACCCGGGACTAGCGGGAGGAGAGCAGTTCTTC. This translates into CASSHPGLAGGEQFF. J is TRBJ2-1 and V is TRBV4-2; 15 nucleotides match TRBD2. The V and J ends lost 3 bases and 10 bases, in that order; junction bases with no gene match: 4. CDR3 size: 15 residues. CDR1 is LGHNA and CDR2 is YNFKEQ in the germline V gene.

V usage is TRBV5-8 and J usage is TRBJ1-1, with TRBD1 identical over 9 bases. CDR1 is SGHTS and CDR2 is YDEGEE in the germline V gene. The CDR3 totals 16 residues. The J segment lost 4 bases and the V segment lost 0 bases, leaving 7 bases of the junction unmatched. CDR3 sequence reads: CASSLALTGGPTEAFF. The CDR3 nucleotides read TGTGCCAGCAGCTTGGCTTTAACAGGGGGCCCCACTGAAGCTTTCTTT. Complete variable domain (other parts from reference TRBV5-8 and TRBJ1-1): EAGVTQSPTHLIKTRGQQATLRCSPISGHTSVYWYQQALGLGLQFLLWYDEGEERNRGNFPPRFSGRQFPNYSSELNVNALELEDSALYLCASSLALTGGPTEAFFGQGTRLTVV.

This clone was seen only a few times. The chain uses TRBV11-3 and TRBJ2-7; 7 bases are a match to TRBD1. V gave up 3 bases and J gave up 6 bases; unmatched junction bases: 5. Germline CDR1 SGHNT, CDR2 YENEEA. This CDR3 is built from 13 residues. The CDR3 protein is CASSLTGYLEQYF. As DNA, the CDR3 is TGTGCCAGCAGCTTGACAGGGTACCTCGAGCAGTACTTC. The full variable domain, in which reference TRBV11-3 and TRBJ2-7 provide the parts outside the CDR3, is EAGVVQSPRYKIIEKKQPVAFWCNPISGHNTLYWYLQNLGQGPELLIRYENEEAVDDSQLPKDRFSAERLKGVDSTLKIQPAELGDSAVYLCASSLTGYLEQYFGPGTRLTVT.

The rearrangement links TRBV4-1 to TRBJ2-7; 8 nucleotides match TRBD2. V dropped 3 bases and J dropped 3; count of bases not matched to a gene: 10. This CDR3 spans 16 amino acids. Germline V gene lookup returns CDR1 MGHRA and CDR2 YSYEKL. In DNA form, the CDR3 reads TGCGCCAGCAGCCAGCCCGGGGCTAGCGGGTTCTACGAGCAGTACTTC. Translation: CASSQPGASGFYEQYF.

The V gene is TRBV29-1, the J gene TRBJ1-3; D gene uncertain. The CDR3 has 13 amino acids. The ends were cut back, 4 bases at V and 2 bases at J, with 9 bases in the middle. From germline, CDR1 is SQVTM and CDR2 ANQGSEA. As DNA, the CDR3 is TGCAGCGTTGGGTCGGCGACTGGAAACACCATATATTTT. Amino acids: CSVGSATGNTIYF.

The CDR3, as DNA: TGTGCCAGCTCAAAAACGCAGGGGCCGAACACCGGGGAGCTGTTTTTT. It yields the protein CASSKTQGPNTGELFF. The chain has TRBV18 and TRBJ2-2, with D possibly matching TRBD1 (6 bases). Trimming shortened V by 5 bases and J by 0 bases, and 13 bases separated the two germline ends. The CDR3 has 16 residues. CDR1 is KGHSH, CDR2 LQKENI, per germline.

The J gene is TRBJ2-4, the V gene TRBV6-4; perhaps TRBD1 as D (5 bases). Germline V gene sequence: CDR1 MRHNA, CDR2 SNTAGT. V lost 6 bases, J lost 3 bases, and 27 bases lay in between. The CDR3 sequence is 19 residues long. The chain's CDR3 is CASSDISFRPQVGKNIQYF. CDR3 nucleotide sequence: TGTGCCAGCAGCGACATATCATTTAGGCCACAGGTGGGCAAAAACATTCAGTACTTC.

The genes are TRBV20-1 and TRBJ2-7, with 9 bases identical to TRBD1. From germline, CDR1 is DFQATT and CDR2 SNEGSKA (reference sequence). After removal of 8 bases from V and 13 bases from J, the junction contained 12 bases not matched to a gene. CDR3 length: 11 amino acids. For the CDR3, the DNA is TGCAGTCTCGAGACAGGGGGTTTGGGATACTTC. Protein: CSLETGGLGYF.

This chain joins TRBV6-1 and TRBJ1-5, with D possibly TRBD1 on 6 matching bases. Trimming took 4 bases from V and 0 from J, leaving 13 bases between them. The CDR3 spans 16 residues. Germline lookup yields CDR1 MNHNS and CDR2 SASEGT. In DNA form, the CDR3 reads TGTGCCAGCAGTGGGACAGCAAGAGGTAGCAATCAGCCCCAGCATTTT. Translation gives CASSGTARGSNQPQHF.

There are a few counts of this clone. The CDR3 here is CASSAPRGRNTEAFF. CDR3 DNA sequence: TGTGCCAGCAGTGCCCCACGAGGGAGGAACACTGAAGCTTTCTTT. This sequence joins TRBV2 and TRBJ1-1, with unresolved D. The CDR3 is 15 amino acids. V lost 4 bases, J lost 1 base, and 13 bases lay in between. CDR1 and CDR2 from the germline V gene are SNHLY and FYNNEI.

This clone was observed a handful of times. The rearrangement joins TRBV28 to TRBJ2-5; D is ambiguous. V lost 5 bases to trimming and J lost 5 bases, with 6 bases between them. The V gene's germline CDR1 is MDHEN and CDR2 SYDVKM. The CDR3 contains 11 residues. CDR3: CASSQRETQYF. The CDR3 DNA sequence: TGTGCCAGCAGTCAGAGGGAGACCCAGTACTTC.